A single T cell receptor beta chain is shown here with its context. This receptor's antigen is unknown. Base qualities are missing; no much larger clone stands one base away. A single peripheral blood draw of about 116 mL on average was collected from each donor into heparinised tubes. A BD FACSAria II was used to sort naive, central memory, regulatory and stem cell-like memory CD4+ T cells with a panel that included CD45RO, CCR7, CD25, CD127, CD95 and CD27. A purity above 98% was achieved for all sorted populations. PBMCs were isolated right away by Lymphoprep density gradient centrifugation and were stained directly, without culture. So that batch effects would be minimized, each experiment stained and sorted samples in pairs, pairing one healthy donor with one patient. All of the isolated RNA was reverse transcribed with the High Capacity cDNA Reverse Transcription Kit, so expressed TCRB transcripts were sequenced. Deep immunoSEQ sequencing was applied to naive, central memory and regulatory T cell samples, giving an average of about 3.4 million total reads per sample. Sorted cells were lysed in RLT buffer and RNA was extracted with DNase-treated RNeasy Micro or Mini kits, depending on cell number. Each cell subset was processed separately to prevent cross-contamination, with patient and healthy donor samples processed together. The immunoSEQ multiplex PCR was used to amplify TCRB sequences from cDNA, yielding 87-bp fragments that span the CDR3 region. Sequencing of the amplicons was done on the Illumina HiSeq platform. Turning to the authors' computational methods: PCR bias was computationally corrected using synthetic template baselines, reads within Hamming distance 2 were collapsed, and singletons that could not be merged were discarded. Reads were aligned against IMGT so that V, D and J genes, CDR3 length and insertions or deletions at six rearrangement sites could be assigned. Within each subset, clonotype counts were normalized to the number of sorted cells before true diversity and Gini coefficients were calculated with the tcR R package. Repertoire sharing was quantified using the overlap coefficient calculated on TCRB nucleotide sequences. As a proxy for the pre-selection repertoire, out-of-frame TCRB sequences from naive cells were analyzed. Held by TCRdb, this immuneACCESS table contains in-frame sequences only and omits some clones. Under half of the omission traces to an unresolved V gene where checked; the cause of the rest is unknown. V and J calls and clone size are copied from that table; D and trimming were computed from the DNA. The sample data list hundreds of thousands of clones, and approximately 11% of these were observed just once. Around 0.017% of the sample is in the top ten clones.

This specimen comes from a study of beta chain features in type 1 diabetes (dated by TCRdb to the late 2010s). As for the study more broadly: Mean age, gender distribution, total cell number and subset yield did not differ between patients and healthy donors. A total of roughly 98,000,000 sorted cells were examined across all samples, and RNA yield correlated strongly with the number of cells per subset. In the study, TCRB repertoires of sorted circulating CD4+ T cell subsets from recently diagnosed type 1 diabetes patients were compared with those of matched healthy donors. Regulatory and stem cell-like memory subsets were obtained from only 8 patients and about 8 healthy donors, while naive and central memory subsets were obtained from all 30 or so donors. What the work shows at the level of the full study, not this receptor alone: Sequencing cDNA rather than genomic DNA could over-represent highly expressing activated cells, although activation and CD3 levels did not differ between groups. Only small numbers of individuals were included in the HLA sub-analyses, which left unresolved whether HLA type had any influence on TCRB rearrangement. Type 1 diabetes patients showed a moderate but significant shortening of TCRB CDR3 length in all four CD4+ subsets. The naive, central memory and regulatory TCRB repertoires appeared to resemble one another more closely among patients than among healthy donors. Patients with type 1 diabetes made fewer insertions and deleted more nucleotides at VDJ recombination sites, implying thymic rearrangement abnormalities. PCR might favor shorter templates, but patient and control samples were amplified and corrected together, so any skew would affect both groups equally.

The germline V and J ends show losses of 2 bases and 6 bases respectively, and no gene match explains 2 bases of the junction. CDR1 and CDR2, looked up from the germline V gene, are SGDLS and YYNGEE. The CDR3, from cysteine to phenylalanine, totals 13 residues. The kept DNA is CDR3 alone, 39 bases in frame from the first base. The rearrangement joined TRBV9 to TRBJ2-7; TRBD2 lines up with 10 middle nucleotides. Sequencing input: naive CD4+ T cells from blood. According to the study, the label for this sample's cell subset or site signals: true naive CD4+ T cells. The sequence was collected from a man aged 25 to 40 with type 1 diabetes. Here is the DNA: TGTGCCAGCAGCGTCGGACTAGCGGTCGAGCAGTACTTC. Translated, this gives CASSVGLAVEQYF.